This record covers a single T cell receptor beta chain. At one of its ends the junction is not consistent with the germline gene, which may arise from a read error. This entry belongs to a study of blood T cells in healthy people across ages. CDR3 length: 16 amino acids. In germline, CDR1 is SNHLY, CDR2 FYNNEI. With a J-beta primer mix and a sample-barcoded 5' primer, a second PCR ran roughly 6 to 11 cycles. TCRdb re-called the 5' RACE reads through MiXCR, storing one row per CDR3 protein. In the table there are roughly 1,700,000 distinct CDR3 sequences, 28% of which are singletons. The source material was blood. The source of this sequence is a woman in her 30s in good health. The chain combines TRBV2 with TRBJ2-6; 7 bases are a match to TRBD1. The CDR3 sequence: CASSDEGAAGANILTF. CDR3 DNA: TGTGCCAGCAGTGACGAGGGGGCGGCTGGGGCCAACATCCTGACTTTC.